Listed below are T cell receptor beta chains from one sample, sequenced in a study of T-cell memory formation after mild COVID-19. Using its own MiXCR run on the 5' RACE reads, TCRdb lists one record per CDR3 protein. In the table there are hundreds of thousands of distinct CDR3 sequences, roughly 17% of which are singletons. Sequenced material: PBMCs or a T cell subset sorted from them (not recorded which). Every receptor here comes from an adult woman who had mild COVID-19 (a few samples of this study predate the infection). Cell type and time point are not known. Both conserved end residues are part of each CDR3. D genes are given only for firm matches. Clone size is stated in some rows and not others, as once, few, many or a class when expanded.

CDR3nt: TGTGCCAGCAGTCTGTACCGGGACATGTACTATGGCTACACCTTC
CDR3aa: CASSLYRDMYYGYTF
abundance: NA
j_gene: TRBJ1-2
d_gene: NA
v_gene: TRBV27

CDR3nt: TGTGCCAGCAGTTCCCTGACGGGCTACGAGCAGTACTTC
CDR3aa: CASSSLTGYEQYF
abundance: NA
j_gene: TRBJ2-7
d_gene: NA
v_gene: TRBV27

CDR3nt: TGTGCCAGCAGCTCCTCGGGACAGGGGACACTATTCTATAATTCACCCCTCCACTTT
CDR3aa: CASSSSGQGTLFYNSPLHF
abundance: NA
j_gene: TRBJ1-6
d_gene: TRBD1
v_gene: TRBV7-6

CDR3nt: TGTGCCATCAGTGAGTCCGGGGGCGCCGGGGAGCTGTTTTTT
CDR3aa: CAISESGGAGELFF
abundance: few
j_gene: TRBJ2-2
d_gene: NA
v_gene: TRBV10-3

CDR3nt: TGTGCCAGCAGCTTTGATAGGGGAGAGCAGTACTTC
CDR3aa: CASSFDRGEQYF
abundance: NA
j_gene: TRBJ2-7
d_gene: NA
v_gene: TRBV6-6

CDR3nt: TGTGCCAGCAGCCAAGATGCGCTAGCGGCTAGCTCCTACAATGAGCAGTTCTTC
CDR3aa: CASSQDALAASSYNEQFF
abundance: many
j_gene: TRBJ2-1
d_gene: TRBD2
v_gene: TRBV3-1

CDR3nt: TGCAGTGCTAGCCTAGCTGGGCTAGAGACCCAGTACTTC
CDR3aa: CSASLAGLETQYF
abundance: many
j_gene: TRBJ2-5
d_gene: NA
v_gene: TRBV20-1

CDR3nt: TGTGCCACCAGTGATTTTCGGGGCTGGAACAATGAGCAGTTCTTC
CDR3aa: CATSDFRGWNNEQFF
abundance: few
j_gene: TRBJ2-1
d_gene: NA
v_gene: TRBV24-1

CDR3nt: TGTGCCAGCAGCTTAGAAGGGACTAGCCCAGTCAATGAGCAGTTCTTC
CDR3aa: CASSLEGTSPVNEQFF
abundance: many
j_gene: TRBJ2-1
d_gene: TRBD2
v_gene: TRBV7-7

CDR3nt: TGTGCCAGTAGCCCGGGAGCCGGGTACGAGCAGTACTTC
CDR3aa: CASSPGAGYEQYF
abundance: NA
j_gene: TRBJ2-7
d_gene: NA
v_gene: TRBV19

CDR3nt: TGTGCCAGCAGTTTCCGCAGTAGTCAGCCCCAGCATTTT
CDR3aa: CASSFRSSQPQHF
abundance: NA
j_gene: TRBJ1-5
d_gene: NA
v_gene: TRBV12-3/TRBV12-4

CDR3nt: TGCGCCAGCAGCCAAGATGCGGCTAGCGGGCTCTCCTACAATGAGCAGTTCTTC
CDR3aa: CASSQDAASGLSYNEQFF
abundance: NA
j_gene: TRBJ2-1
d_gene: TRBD2
v_gene: TRBV4-3

CDR3nt: TGTGCCAGCAGCCCGCGGACAGTTGGAGGCTACACCTTC
CDR3aa: CASSPRTVGGYTF
abundance: few
j_gene: TRBJ1-2
d_gene: NA
v_gene: TRBV7-2

CDR3nt: TGTGCCAGCAGCCAAGCCTCCTCCGACAATGAGCAGTTCTTC
CDR3aa: CASSQASSDNEQFF
abundance: NA
j_gene: TRBJ2-1
d_gene: NA
v_gene: TRBV4-2

CDR3nt: TGTGCCACCAGCTTCGGGGGGGCCGATGAGACCCAGTACTTC
CDR3aa: CATSFGGADETQYF
abundance: NA
j_gene: TRBJ2-5
d_gene: TRBD2
v_gene: TRBV15

CDR3nt: TGTGCCAGCAGCCCCCCCGGTTATGGCAATGAGCAGTTCTTC
CDR3aa: CASSPPGYGNEQFF
abundance: few
j_gene: TRBJ2-1
d_gene: NA
v_gene: TRBV7-2

CDR3nt: TGCGCCAGCAGCCAAGGGCCGGGACTAGTTTACAATGAGCAGTTCTTC
CDR3aa: CASSQGPGLVYNEQFF
abundance: NA
j_gene: TRBJ2-1
d_gene: TRBD2
v_gene: TRBV4-1

CDR3nt: TGTGCCAGCATTACGACCCTAGCGGGAGGAGATGGCGAGCAGTACTTC
CDR3aa: CASITTLAGGDGEQYF
abundance: few
j_gene: TRBJ2-7
d_gene: TRBD2
v_gene: TRBV2

CDR3nt: TGTGCCAGCAAGGTATATACCTACGAGCAGTACTTC
CDR3aa: CASKVYTYEQYF
abundance: NA
j_gene: TRBJ2-7
d_gene: NA
v_gene: TRBV2

CDR3nt: TGTGCCACCGGCGGCGGGGGCCTTCGACTAGGTGGTCCCGGATTGAATGAGCAGTTCTTC
CDR3aa: CATGGGGLRLGGPGLNEQFF
abundance: NA
j_gene: TRBJ2-1
d_gene: NA
v_gene: TRBV24-1

CDR3nt: TGTGCCAGCAGCCCCGGGACGCCCCCCTACGAGCAGTACTTC
CDR3aa: CASSPGTPPYEQYF
abundance: many
j_gene: TRBJ2-7
d_gene: NA
v_gene: TRBV4-2

CDR3nt: TGTGCCAGCAGCTTCCAGGAGTTTTCTATAGAGACCCAGTACTTC
CDR3aa: CASSFQEFSIETQYF
abundance: NA
j_gene: TRBJ2-5
d_gene: NA
v_gene: TRBV7-9

CDR3nt: TGTGCCAGCAGTACCACGGTTGGACAGGGTAACTATGAGCAGTTCTTC
CDR3aa: CASSTTVGQGNYEQFF
abundance: NA
j_gene: TRBJ2-1
d_gene: TRBD1
v_gene: TRBV7-9

CDR3nt: TGTGCCAGCAGCCCCTTCCTTGGGCTAGCGGGGGTATACAATGAGCAGTTCTTC
CDR3aa: CASSPFLGLAGVYNEQFF
abundance: NA
j_gene: TRBJ2-1
d_gene: TRBD2
v_gene: TRBV6-1

CDR3nt: TGTGCCAGCAGTCCGATGACAGGGGCTGGCTACACCTTC
CDR3aa: CASSPMTGAGYTF
abundance: NA
j_gene: TRBJ1-2
d_gene: TRBD1
v_gene: TRBV6-5

CDR3nt: TGTGCCAGCAGCCAAGATCCCGGGAGGCCCACCTACGAGCAGTACTTC
CDR3aa: CASSQDPGRPTYEQYF
abundance: few
j_gene: TRBJ2-7
d_gene: TRBD2
v_gene: TRBV3-1

CDR3nt: TGTGCCAGCAGTTCAGGGACTAGCGGTTTAAATGAGCAGTTCTTC
CDR3aa: CASSSGTSGLNEQFF
abundance: NA
j_gene: TRBJ2-1
d_gene: TRBD2
v_gene: TRBV12-3/TRBV12-4

CDR3nt: TGCGCCAGCAGCCAAGGTCAACAGAACTATGGCTACACCTTC
CDR3aa: CASSQGQQNYGYTF
abundance: NA
j_gene: TRBJ1-2
d_gene: NA
v_gene: TRBV4-3

CDR3nt: TGTGCCAGCAGTTACAGAGGCGGAGGGCAAGAGACCCAGTACTTC
CDR3aa: CASSYRGGGQETQYF
abundance: NA
j_gene: TRBJ2-5
d_gene: NA
v_gene: TRBV6-6

CDR3nt: TGCGCCAGCAGCTTGGGAGGGGCCACTGAAGCTTTCTTT
CDR3aa: CASSLGGATEAFF
abundance: many
j_gene: TRBJ1-1
d_gene: NA
v_gene: TRBV5-1

CDR3nt: TGCGCCAGCAGCCAAGATAAGGCGGGGGGAGGTCAAGAGACCCAGTACTTC
CDR3aa: CASSQDKAGGGQETQYF
abundance: NA
j_gene: TRBJ2-5
d_gene: TRBD2
v_gene: TRBV4-1

CDR3nt: TGTGCCAGCAGTTACTTGAGGACAGACAACACCGGGGAGCTGTTTTTT
CDR3aa: CASSYLRTDNTGELFF
abundance: few
j_gene: TRBJ2-2
d_gene: NA
v_gene: TRBV6-5

CDR3nt: TGTGCCAGCAGCCAAGATTGGGGAGTCAAAAACATTCAGTACTTC
CDR3aa: CASSQDWGVKNIQYF
abundance: few
j_gene: TRBJ2-4
d_gene: NA
v_gene: TRBV14

CDR3nt: TGTGCCAGCAGCGAGACGGGGATGTCTGGAAACACCATATATTTT
CDR3aa: CASSETGMSGNTIYF
abundance: NA
j_gene: TRBJ1-3
d_gene: NA
v_gene: TRBV9

CDR3nt: TGCGCCAGCAGCCAAGTGATCGGGGTGACAGATACGCAGTATTTT
CDR3aa: CASSQVIGVTDTQYF
abundance: NA
j_gene: TRBJ2-3
d_gene: NA
v_gene: TRBV4-1

CDR3nt: TGCGCCAGCAGAGAGCAGGGGGCATACACTGAAGCTTTCTTT
CDR3aa: CASREQGAYTEAFF
abundance: NA
j_gene: TRBJ1-1
d_gene: TRBD1
v_gene: TRBV5-1

CDR3nt: TGTGCCAGCAGCTTAGCCGGGGTTACGACTGAAGCTTTCTTT
CDR3aa: CASSLAGVTTEAFF
abundance: few
j_gene: TRBJ1-1
d_gene: NA
v_gene: TRBV7-2

CDR3nt: TGCGCCAGCAGCCAAGGTCCGAAGGGAGACTCTGGGGCCAACGTCCTGACTTTC
CDR3aa: CASSQGPKGDSGANVLTF
abundance: NA
j_gene: TRBJ2-6
d_gene: NA
v_gene: TRBV4-3

CDR3nt: TGTGCCAGCAGCTCCTTAATTTCCGGGACACGAAGCAATCAGCCCCAGCATTTT
CDR3aa: CASSSLISGTRSNQPQHF
abundance: NA
j_gene: TRBJ1-5
d_gene: NA
v_gene: TRBV7-8

CDR3nt: TGCGCCAGCAGCTTCCTAGCGGGAGTCCCCACAGATACGCAGTATTTT
CDR3aa: CASSFLAGVPTDTQYF
abundance: NA
j_gene: TRBJ2-3
d_gene: TRBD2
v_gene: TRBV5-1

CDR3nt: TGCAGTGCTAGAGATCGGGAGCGATCCTACAATGAGCAGTTCTTC
CDR3aa: CSARDRERSYNEQFF
abundance: few
j_gene: TRBJ2-1
d_gene: NA
v_gene: TRBV20-1

CDR3nt: TGTGCCAGCAGCTTAGAACGGGCGGGAGGGCTGACAGATACGCAGTATTTT
CDR3aa: CASSLERAGGLTDTQYF
abundance: NA
j_gene: TRBJ2-3
d_gene: TRBD2
v_gene: TRBV7-2

CDR3nt: TGTGCCAGCAGCTTCGACAGGAAACCTCACACTGAAGCTTTCTTT
CDR3aa: CASSFDRKPHTEAFF
abundance: NA
j_gene: TRBJ1-1
d_gene: NA
v_gene: TRBV7-9

CDR3nt: TGTGCCTGGACCAGTGGCTTGGGCACAGATACGCAGTATTTT
CDR3aa: CAWTSGLGTDTQYF
abundance: few
j_gene: TRBJ2-3
d_gene: NA
v_gene: TRBV30

CDR3nt: TGTGCCAGCAAGGAAAGGCAGGCTGGACGGACTGAAGCTTTCTTT
CDR3aa: CASKERQAGRTEAFF
abundance: few
j_gene: TRBJ1-1
d_gene: NA
v_gene: TRBV2

CDR3nt: TGCGCCAGCAAGTTGACAGTAAGCTCGGACGAGCAGTACTTC
CDR3aa: CASKLTVSSDEQYF
abundance: NA
j_gene: TRBJ2-7
d_gene: NA
v_gene: TRBV5-1

CDR3nt: TGTGCCAGCAGTGAACAGGGGGAAGGCAATCAGCCCCAGCATTTT
CDR3aa: CASSEQGEGNQPQHF
abundance: few
j_gene: TRBJ1-5
d_gene: TRBD1
v_gene: TRBV6-1

CDR3nt: TGCAGTGCTGAATTCCCGTCTAACTATGGCTACACCTTC
CDR3aa: CSAEFPSNYGYTF
abundance: few
j_gene: TRBJ1-2
d_gene: NA
v_gene: TRBV20-1

CDR3nt: TGTGCCAGCCCGACAGTCAATGAGCAGTTCTTC
CDR3aa: CASPTVNEQFF
abundance: NA
j_gene: TRBJ2-1
d_gene: NA
v_gene: TRBV21-1

CDR3nt: TGTGCCAGCAGCTTAAATGCGCAGGCGAACACTGAAGCTTTCTTT
CDR3aa: CASSLNAQANTEAFF
abundance: NA
j_gene: TRBJ1-1
d_gene: NA
v_gene: TRBV7-2

CDR3nt: TGTGCCAGCAGCTTAGGAAGCGGGGGGCCGGGCGGGGAGCTGTTTTTT
CDR3aa: CASSLGSGGPGGELFF
abundance: few
j_gene: TRBJ2-2
d_gene: TRBD2
v_gene: TRBV7-2

CDR3nt: TGTGCCAGCAGCCCGGGACTAGCGGGAGTCCCCGGGGAGCTGTTTTTT
CDR3aa: CASSPGLAGVPGELFF
abundance: NA
j_gene: TRBJ2-2
d_gene: TRBD2
v_gene: TRBV12-3/TRBV12-4

CDR3nt: TGTGCCAGCAGCGCCCGAACAGGGCCCTCTGGAAACACCATATATTTT
CDR3aa: CASSARTGPSGNTIYF
abundance: NA
j_gene: TRBJ1-3
d_gene: NA
v_gene: TRBV5-5

CDR3nt: TGTGCCGCATCGGCTGGCGGGGCCAACGTCCTGACTTTC
CDR3aa: CAASAGGANVLTF
abundance: NA
j_gene: TRBJ2-6
d_gene: NA
v_gene: TRBV19

CDR3nt: TGTGCCAGCAGCTTAGGGGGCTCCCATGGCTACACCTTC
CDR3aa: CASSLGGSHGYTF
abundance: NA
j_gene: TRBJ1-2
d_gene: NA
v_gene: TRBV7-9

CDR3nt: TGTGCCAGTAAACGGACACACTATGACTCCTACGAGCAGTACTTC
CDR3aa: CASKRTHYDSYEQYF
abundance: NA
j_gene: TRBJ2-7
d_gene: NA
v_gene: TRBV19

CDR3nt: TGTGCCAGCAGCTTAACTGCCATGACGGGTGAGCAGTTCTTC
CDR3aa: CASSLTAMTGEQFF
abundance: NA
j_gene: TRBJ2-1
d_gene: NA
v_gene: TRBV7-3